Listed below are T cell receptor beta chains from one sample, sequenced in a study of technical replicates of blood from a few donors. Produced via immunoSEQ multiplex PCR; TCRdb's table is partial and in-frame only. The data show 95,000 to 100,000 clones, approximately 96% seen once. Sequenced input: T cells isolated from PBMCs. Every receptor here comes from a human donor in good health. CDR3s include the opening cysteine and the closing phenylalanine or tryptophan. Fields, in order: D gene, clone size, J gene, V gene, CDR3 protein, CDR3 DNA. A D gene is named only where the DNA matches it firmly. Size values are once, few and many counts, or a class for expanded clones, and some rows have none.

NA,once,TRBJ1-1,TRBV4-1,CASSPLQDFEAFF,TGCGCCAGCAGCCCATTACAGGATTTTGAAGCTTTCTTT
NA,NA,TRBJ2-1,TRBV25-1,CASSEKNGVTYNEQFF,TGTGCCAGCAGTGAAAAAAACGGGGTGACTTACAATGAGCAGTTCTTC
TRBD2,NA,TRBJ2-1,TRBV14,CASSPLAGGGNEQFF,TGTGCCAGCAGCCCCCTAGCGGGAGGGGGCAATGAGCAGTTCTTC
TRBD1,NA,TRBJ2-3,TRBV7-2,CASSPGTGSTDTQYF,TGTGCCAGCAGCCCGGGGACAGGCAGCACAGATACGCAGTATTTT
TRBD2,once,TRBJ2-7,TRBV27,CASSFGTSVTYEQYF,TGTGCCAGCAGTTTCGGGACTAGCGTGACTTACGAGCAGTACTTC
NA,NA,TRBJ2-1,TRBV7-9,CASSFGENEQFF,TGTGCCAGCAGCTTTGGGGAGAATGAGCAGTTCTTC
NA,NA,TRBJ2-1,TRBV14,CASSRTGYEQFF,TGTGCCAGCAGTCGCACGGGATACGAGCAGTTCTTC
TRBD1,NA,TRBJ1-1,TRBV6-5,CASSLTRTGRTEAFF,TGTGCCAGCAGTTTAACCCGGACAGGGAGAACCGAAGCTTTCTTT
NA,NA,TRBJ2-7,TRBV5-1,CASSLVQDYEQYF,TGCGCCAGCAGCTTGGTACAGGATTACGAGCAGTACTTC
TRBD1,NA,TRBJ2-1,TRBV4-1,CASSQVETGEYEQFF,TGCGCCAGCAGCCAAGTCGAAACAGGGGAATATGAGCAGTTCTTC
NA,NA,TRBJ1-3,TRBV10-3,CAIRSRSTADTNSSGNTIYF,TGTGCCATCAGGAGCCGGTCGACAGCCGATACAAACTCCTCTGGAAACACCATATATTTT
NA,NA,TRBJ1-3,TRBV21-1,CASSRQGATGNTIYF,TGTGCCAGCAGTAGACAGGGGGCGACTGGAAACACCATATATTTT
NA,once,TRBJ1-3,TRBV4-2,CASSQARDLSFGNTIYF,TGTGCCAGCAGCCAAGCGAGGGATTTGAGCTTTGGAAACACCATATATTTT
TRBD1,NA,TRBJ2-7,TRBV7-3,CASSLGQGREQYF,TGTGCCAGCAGCTTAGGACAGGGCCGCGAGCAGTACTTC